The 16 T cell receptor beta chains reported below all come from one sample, sequenced in a study of cytomegalovirus exposure and HLA in healthy donors. PCR employed 60 Vbeta and 13 Jbeta primers. Assay used: immunoSEQ multiplex PCR; TCRdb lists only in-frame clones, some missing. There are some 98,000 clones in the sample; under 70% occur only once, and over 2% lies in the top ten. The sample was PBMCs. Every receptor here comes from a man aged 50 to 59 in good health and CMV-seronegative.

This clone has just one count. The chain links TRBV29-1 to TRBJ2-2; 7 bases are a match to TRBD2. The CDR3 length is 13 residues. The V and J ends lost 5 bases and 4 bases, in that order; junction bases with no gene match: 4. The V gene's germline CDR1 is SQVTM and CDR2 ANQGSEA. CDR3 residues: CSVRGGSTGELFF. The CDR3 DNA follows: TGCAGCGTTCGAGGCGGGAGCACCGGGGAGCTGTTTTTT.

The chain carries TRBV6-5 and TRBJ1-2; 8 bases agree with TRBD1. There are 13 residues in the CDR3. V gave up 2 bases and J gave up 5 bases; unmatched junction bases: 1. Germline V lookup: CDR1 MNHEY, CDR2 SVGAGI. In DNA, the CDR3 is TGTGCCAGCAGTTACGACAGGGGATATGGCTACACCTTC. Its translation is CASSYDRGYGYTF.

This sequence joins TRBV2 and TRBJ2-7; 8 nucleotides match TRBD1. V lost 5 bases to trimming and J lost 1 base; unmatched junction nucleotides: 4. The CDR3 loop spans 14 amino acids. Per germline, CDR1 SNHLY and CDR2 FYNNEI. The CDR3 region has the DNA TGTGCCAGCAGTTTGGGACAGGAATCCTACGAGCAGTACTTC. Protein product: CASSLGQESYEQYF.

In this sample, this clone turned up once. The V gene is TRBV5-1, the J gene TRBJ2-5, with TRBD1 matching over 7 bases. The closer fit of TRBJ2-7 to the DNA end suggests the J call may be wrong. The CDR3 sequence is 15 residues long. Germline V gene data show CDR1 as SGHRS and CDR2 as YFSETQ. CDR3 sequence (DNA): TGCGCCAGCAGCTTGGGAGGCAGGGGGTGGTACGAGCAGTACTTC. This encodes CASSLGGRGWYEQYF.

The rearrangement links TRBV5-8 to TRBJ2-3; possibly TRBD1 for D (6 bases). The CDR3 has 17 amino acids. Germline V gene sequence: CDR1 SGHTS, CDR2 YDEGEE. V was trimmed by 6 bases and J by 2 bases, leaving 22 bases between them. The CDR3 DNA follows: TGTGCCAGCAACACCGGAAACAGGGCGCGATACACAGATACGCAGTATTTT. This codes for CASNTGNRARYTDTQYF.

The chain carries TRBV5-6 and TRBJ2-5, with D possibly being TRBD1 (5 bases). V shed 4 bases and J shed 9 bases, with 13 bases lying between them. Germline CDR1 is SGHDT and CDR2 is YYEEEE. The CDR3 covers 12 residues. DNA of the CDR3: TGTGCCAGCAGCCCCGGGCAAGGGGCCCAGTACTTC. Translation: CASSPGQGAQYF. Together with reference TRBV5-6 and TRBJ2-5, the CDR3 gives the full variable domain: DAGVTQSPTHLIKTRGQQVTLRCSPKSGHDTVSWYQQALGQGPQFIFQYYEEEERQRGNFPDRFSGHQFPNYSSELNVNALLLGDSALYLCASSPGQGAQYFGPGTRLLVL.

This sequence joins TRBV6-5 and TRBJ2-1; 8 bases are shared with TRBD2. Germline V CDR1 and CDR2: MNHEY, SVGAGI. The CDR3 length is 16 residues. The J segment lost 6 bases and the V segment lost 3 bases, leaving 10 bases of the junction unmatched. CDR3 in DNA: TGTGCCAGCAGTTATGGGCCGGGGGGGGCGGTCAATGAGCAGTTCTTC. Encoded protein: CASSYGPGGAVNEQFF.

The gene calls are TRBV12-5 and TRBJ2-5, with D possibly being TRBD2 (6 bases). The germline CDR1 and CDR2 sequences are LGHNT and FRNRAP. Trimming pared 7 bases from V and 9 bases from J, leaving 18 bases between. The CDR3 runs to 13 residues. Here the CDR3 reads CASVWAVGEAQYF. The CDR3 DNA reads as TGTGCTAGTGTTTGGGCAGTCGGGGAGGCCCAGTACTTC.

V gene TRBV28 combines with J gene TRBJ1-6; D call uncertain. V dropped 9 bases and J dropped 7 bases, with 10 bases sitting between them. CDR1 is MDHEN, CDR2 SYDVKM, per germline. The CDR3 is 12 amino acids. CDR3 in amino acids: CASRLINSPLHF. CDR3 nucleotides: TGTGCCAGTAGACTGATCAATTCACCCCTCCACTTT.

The rearrangement uses TRBV29-1 and TRBJ2-1; 9 bases line up with TRBD1. V dropped 6 bases and J dropped 7; count of bases not matched to a gene: 7. The CDR3 sequence is 13 residues long. Germline assignment: CDR1 SQVTM and CDR2 ANQGSEA. The CDR3 spells CSVDRGGSNEQFF. As DNA, the CDR3 is TGCAGCGTAGACAGGGGGGGTTCGAATGAGCAGTTCTTC.

The chain carries TRBV7-6 and TRBJ2-5, with TRBD1 identical over 7 bases. The CDR3 length is 17 residues. The germline V gene has CDR1 SGHVS and CDR2 FNYEAQ. The V segment lost 4 bases and the J segment 0 bases; nucleotides outside the gene matches: 11. The CDR3 DNA reads as TGTGCCAGCAGCTCCCAGATGACGACAGGGTACCAAGAGACCCAGTACTTC. This codes for CASSSQMTTGYQETQYF.

The chain employs TRBV7-2 and TRBJ2-3; 7 nucleotides line up with TRBD2. The CDR3 spans 15 residues. V shed 3 bases, J shed 1 base, and the junction held 4 bases outside the gene matches. CDR1 and CDR2 from the germline V gene are SGHTA and FQGNSA. The CDR3 sequence is CASSLGRGGTDTQYF. The CDR3, as DNA: TGTGCCAGCAGCTTGGGTCGGGGGGGCACAGATACGCAGTATTTT.

This clone was detected only a few times. The gene calls are TRBV7-9 and TRBJ1-2, with 9 nucleotides matching TRBD1. With V trimmed by 5 bases and J by 4 bases, 5 bases remained unmatched. Germline-derived CDR1 and CDR2 are SEHNR and FQNEAQ (reference sequence). The CDR3 has 14 amino acids. CDR3 bases: TGTGCCAGCAGCGCCGGGGACAGGGTCTATGGCTACACCTTC. Protein product: CASSAGDRVYGYTF. The variable domain in full, with the rest retrieved from reference TRBV7-9 and TRBJ1-2, is DTGVSQNPRHKITKRGQNVTFRCDPISEHNRLYWYRQTLGQGPEFLTYFQNEAQLEKSRLLSDRFSAERPKGSFSTLEIQRTEQGDSAMYLCASSAGDRVYGYTFGSGTRLTVV.

This clone was seen a single time. Other DNA sequences in the same sample also yield this CDR3. The J gene is TRBJ2-3, the V gene TRBV18; D unclear. The germline V gene encodes CDR1 KGHSH and CDR2 LQKENI. The CDR3 length is 12 residues. Deletions cut 3 bases from V and 3 bases from J, with 4 bases between. CDR3 loop: CASSPTTDTQYF. The CDR3 region has the DNA TGTGCCAGCTCACCCACTACAGATACGCAGTATTTT.

This clone has a handful of counts. The chain links TRBV10-1 to TRBJ1-1, with D uncertain. The CDR3 loop spans 14 amino acids. The germline gives CDR1 WNHNN, CDR2 SYGVQD (reference sequence). Trimming removed 3 bases from V and 0 bases from J, with 8 bases in between. CDR3 residues: CASSDQFMNTEAFF. The CDR3 DNA follows: TGCGCCAGCAGTGACCAGTTTATGAACACTGAAGCTTTCTTT.

This clone was counted only a few times. This chain uses TRBV10-3 with TRBJ2-7; D unclear. V dropped 5 bases and J dropped 2 bases, with 10 bases sitting between them. The CDR3 has 13 amino acids. The germline CDR1 and CDR2 sequences are ENHRY and SYGVKD. The CDR3 sequence: CAISPQAPYEQYF. In DNA, the CDR3 is TGTGCCATCAGTCCTCAGGCACCCTACGAGCAGTACTTC.